This TCR beta chain was profiled in a study of blood T cell repertoires in COVID-19. Germline-derived CDR1 and CDR2 are SNHLY and FYNNEI. The CDR3 is 15 residues long. The J segment lost 0 bases and the V segment lost 7 bases, leaving 5 bases of the junction unmatched. Sequencing was performed with immunoSEQ multiplex PCR; in TCRdb, only in-frame clones are kept and a portion is missing. The profile shows about 140,000 clones, over 80% of them singletons. The sequenced material came from peripheral blood. This TCR came from a woman aged 80 or older with acute or convalescent COVID-19. The gene calls are TRBV2 and TRBJ1-4; 7 bases agree with TRBD1. Written as DNA, the CDR3 is TGTGCCAGCACACGACAGGGTCCAACTAATGAAAAACTGTTTTTT. Translation: CASTRQGPTNEKLFF.